This T cell receptor beta chain was sequenced for a study of OX40 agonist ivuxolimab in advanced cancers. Here immunoSEQ multiplex PCR was the method, and the copy in TCRdb shows in-frame clones only, minus some. The profile shows 100,000 or so clones, around 90% of them singletons. The germline V and J ends were trimmed by 0 bases and 2 bases, with 12 bases remaining between them. CDR1 and CDR2 from the germline V gene are SGHKS and YYEKEE (reference sequence). This CDR3 is built from 15 residues. The TCR comes from an adult with an advanced solid tumor such as melanoma, head and neck, liver or kidney cancer. This specimen consisted of CD4+ or CD8+ T cells sorted from blood, obtained in a trial of the OX40 agonist ivuxolimab. The chain has TRBV5-5 and TRBJ2-7, with TRBD1 as a possible D gene (5 bases). This CDR3 is CASSLGAGNAYEQYF. The CDR3 DNA reads as TGTGCCAGCAGCTTGGGGGCAGGGAACGCCTACGAGCAGTACTTC.